What follows are 20 T cell receptor beta chains derived from one specimen sequenced in a study of cytomegalovirus exposure and HLA in healthy donors. Amplification used 60 Vbeta primers and 13 Jbeta primers. Libraries were prepared by immunoSEQ multiplex PCR; TCRdb keeps only in-frame clonotypes and omits some of them. This table holds roughly 120,000 clones, about four fifths found once. The sequencing input was PBMCs. Source of these receptors: a man aged 25-40 years in good health and CMV-seropositive.

The J gene is TRBJ2-1, the V gene TRBV5-1; 11 bases align to TRBD2. Germline V gene lookup returns CDR1 SGHRS and CDR2 YFSETQ. The CDR3 covers 15 residues. V lost 2 bases, J lost 7 bases, and 5 bases stayed unmatched. The CDR3 protein is CASSFSGRGLNEQFF. Written as DNA, the CDR3 is TGCGCCAGCAGCTTTAGCGGGAGGGGCTTAAATGAGCAGTTCTTC.

The rearrangement links TRBV27 to TRBJ2-2; no reliable D call. CDR1 and CDR2 from the germline V gene are MNHEY and SMNVEV (reference sequence). The CDR3 loop spans 14 amino acids. Trimming removed 2 bases at V and 2 bases at J, with 6 bases between. CDR3 coding DNA: TGTGCCAGCAGTTTAACTCAAAACACCGGGGAGCTGTTTTTT. The encoded protein is CASSLTQNTGELFF.

This chain uses TRBV28 with TRBJ1-6, with D hard to call. Germline values: CDR1 MDHEN, CDR2 SYDVKM. Between the trimmed V and J ends, which lost 4 bases and 9 bases, there was a span of 7 bases. CDR3 length: 12 amino acids. The CDR3 DNA follows: TGTGCCAGCAGTTCTAGCGGTTCACCCCTCCACTTT. This codes for CASSSSGSPLHF.

The CDR3 DNA reads TGTGCCAGCAGTGACGCACAGGGTGGTTCACCCCTCCACTTT. Translating gives CASSDAQGGSPLHF. This sequence joins TRBV6-1 and TRBJ1-6, with a possible D match to TRBD1 (6 bases). The CDR3 spans 14 residues. From germline, CDR1 is MNHNS and CDR2 SASEGT. The germline V and J ends were trimmed by 3 bases and 9 bases, with 12 bases remaining between them.

V is TRBV18 and J is TRBJ1-5; TRBD1 matches at 7 bases. V was pared by 2 bases and J by 1 base, with 2 bases of the junction left unmatched. The CDR3 has 15 amino acids. Per germline, CDR1 KGHSH and CDR2 LQKENI. The DNA of the CDR3 is TGTGCCAGCTCACCAAGGGGACAGAGCAATCAGCCCCAGCATTTT. It is translated as CASSPRGQSNQPQHF.

CDR3 bases: TGTGCCAGCAGCGAACAAACAGGGGTAGGTGAGCAGTTCTTC. Translated, it gives CASSEQTGVGEQFF. This chain joins TRBV7-3 and TRBJ2-1; TRBD1 matches 7 bases. Germline-derived CDR1 and CDR2 are SGHTA and FQGTGA. Losses at the gene ends were 5 bases for V and 9 bases for J; bases not matched to a gene: 10. The CDR3 sequence is 14 residues long.

This clone was detected only once. The V gene is TRBV19, the J gene TRBJ2-2, with D maybe TRBD1 (6 bases). Trimming removed 4 bases from V and 6 bases from J, with 9 bases in between. CDR1 is LNHDA, CDR2 SQIVND, per germline (reference sequence). This CDR3 has 13 residues. The CDR3 DNA reads TGTGCCAGTAGTAAGACAGGCCCCGGGGAGCTGTTTTTT. Translating it yields CASSKTGPGELFF.

The V and J genes are TRBV21-1 and TRBJ2-7; TRBD2 was called by the table and not checked on the DNA. TRBV21-1 is a listed pseudogene. This CDR3 has 14 residues. CDR3 sequence: CASSPQRVSYEQYF. CDR3 sequence (DNA): TGTGCCAGCAGCCCCCAGCGGGTGTCCTACGAGCAGTACTTC.

This clone appeared a few times. This chain links TRBV7-3 with TRBJ2-6; possibly TRBD2 for D (5 bases). The CDR3 spans 17 residues. V lost 5 bases to trimming and J lost 1 base, with 15 bases between them. In germline, CDR1 is SGHTA, CDR2 FQGTGA. As DNA, the CDR3 is TGTGCCAGCAGCCCCTCCGGAGGATTTTCTGGGGCCAACGTCCTGACTTTC. It yields the protein CASSPSGGFSGANVLTF. The full variable domain, rest sourced from reference TRBV7-3 and TRBJ2-6, is GAGVSQTPSNKVTEKGKYVELRCDPISGHTALYWYRQSLGQGPEFLIYFQGTGAADDSGLPNDRFFAVRPEGSVSTLKIQRTERGDSAVYLCASSPSGGFSGANVLTFGAGSRLTVL.

J is TRBJ2-5 and V is TRBV4-2, with 10 bases lining up with TRBD2. Germline V gene sequence: CDR1 LGHNA, CDR2 YNFKEQ. The CDR3 totals 16 residues. The junction had 6 bases not matched to a gene; V was cut back by 4 bases and J by 1 base. As DNA, the CDR3 is TGTGCCAGCAGCCCATTTAGCGGGGGGCCCCAAGAGACCCAGTACTTC. Translation gives CASSPFSGGPQETQYF.

The chain carries TRBV5-4 and TRBJ2-2, with D hard to call. The germline CDR1 and CDR2 sequences are SGHNT and YYREEE (reference sequence). CDR3 length equals 14 residues. Trimming removed 2 bases from V and 5 bases from J, with 10 bases in between. In DNA, the CDR3 is TGTGCCAGCAGCTTTCTCGGGTCAACCGGGGAGCTGTTTTTT. This codes for CASSFLGSTGELFF.

The J gene is TRBJ1-1, the V gene TRBV19, with no clear D. V lost 2 bases, J lost 6 bases, and 13 bases lay in between. This CDR3 contains 14 residues. The germline gives CDR1 LNHDA, CDR2 SQIVND (reference sequence). This chain's CDR3 is CASSISLVFAEAFF. Written as DNA, the CDR3 is TGTGCCAGTAGTATAAGTTTAGTTTTCGCTGAAGCTTTCTTT.

The chain uses TRBV19 and TRBJ1-2; D is undetermined. Trimming stripped 1 base from V and 2 bases from J, with 8 bases between. The CDR3 totals 14 residues. Germline lookup yields CDR1 LNHDA and CDR2 SQIVND (reference sequence). The CDR3 spells CASSIVRVNYGYTF. In DNA, the CDR3 is TGTGCCAGTAGTATAGTCCGGGTGAACTATGGCTACACCTTC.

The gene calls are TRBV5-5 and TRBJ2-5, with TRBD1 matching over 12 bases. J was trimmed by 7 bases and V by 3 bases; bases with no gene match: 16. The V gene's germline CDR1 is SGHKS and CDR2 YYEKEE (reference sequence). The CDR3 loop spans 18 amino acids. The CDR3 region has the DNA TGTGCCAGCAGCTCGAATGTACCTGGGGACAGGGGGCTTGGGACCCAGTACTTC. This sequence encodes CASSSNVPGDRGLGTQYF. Drawing the rest from reference TRBV5-5 and TRBJ2-5, the complete variable domain is DAGVTQSPTHLIKTRGQQVTLRCSPISGHKSVSWYQQVLGQGPQFIFQYYEKEERGRGNFPDRFSARQFPNYSSELNVNALLLGDSALYLCASSSNVPGDRGLGTQYFGPGTRLLVL.

This clone was seen once. V usage is TRBV4-1 and J usage is TRBJ2-1, with D unresolved. With 3 bases removed from V and 0 bases from J, the gap between germline ends came to 12 bases. The CDR3 is made up of 16 amino acids. The germline V gene has CDR1 MGHRA and CDR2 YSYEKL. CDR3 sequence reads: CASSQVDILSYNEQFF. The CDR3 region has the DNA TGCGCCAGCAGCCAGGTAGACATTCTCTCCTACAATGAGCAGTTCTTC.

This clone was recorded a few times. This chain links TRBV13 with TRBJ2-5, with a weak D call TRBD2 (5 bases). The germline V gene encodes CDR1 PRHDT and CDR2 FYEKMQ (reference sequence). Trimming removed 5 bases at V and 2 bases at J, with 21 bases between. The CDR3 covers 17 residues. The CDR3 spells CASSALDGKIGQETQYF. CDR3 coding DNA: TGTGCCAGCAGCGCATTGGACGGGAAAATAGGACAAGAGACCCAGTACTTC.

CDR3 residues: CASSIRGNTGELFF. The CDR3 DNA reads as TGTGCCAGCAGTATCAGGGGGAACACCGGGGAGCTGTTTTTT. This sequence joins TRBV9 and TRBJ2-2; tentative D call: TRBD1 (6 bases). The CDR3 extends over 14 amino acids. Germline CDR1 is SGDLS and CDR2 is YYNGEE. Between the trimmed V and J ends, which lost 5 bases and 1 base, there was a span of 9 bases.

This clone was seen more than once but under ten times. V usage is TRBV6-5 and J usage is TRBJ2-7, with 9 bases fitting TRBD1. Trimming removed 5 bases from V and 4 bases from J; junction bases left unmatched: 9. Germline V CDR1 and CDR2: MNHEY, SVGAGI. The CDR3 is made up of 15 amino acids. In DNA, the CDR3 is TGTGCCAGCAGTAGCCCGGGACAGGGAATTTACGAGCAGTACTTC. It specifies CASSSPGQGIYEQYF.

CDR3 DNA: TGTGCCAGCAGCTTAGAGAACAGGGGCTATGGCTACACCTTC. Its protein product is CASSLENRGYGYTF. The chain has TRBV11-3 and TRBJ1-2; TRBD1 aligns across 7 bases. V dropped 0 bases and J dropped 4; count of bases not matched to a gene: 2. The CDR3 loop spans 14 amino acids. Per germline, CDR1 SGHNT and CDR2 YENEEA.

This rearrangement joins TRBV5-1 to TRBJ1-1, with D perhaps matching TRBD1 (5 bases). The V gene lost 3 bases and the J gene lost 2 bases, with 8 bases spanning the gap. The CDR3 is 13 amino acids. Per germline, CDR1 SGHRS and CDR2 YFSETQ. The CDR3 nucleotides read TGCGCCAGCAGCTGGGACTTAAACACTGAAGCTTTCTTT. Its protein product is CASSWDLNTEAFF. The entire variable domain, with the rest obtained from reference TRBV5-1 and TRBJ1-1, is as follows: KAGVTQTPRYLIKTRGQQVTLSCSPISGHRSVSWYQQTPGQGLQFLFEYFSETQRNKGNFPGRFSGRQFSNSRSEMNVSTLELGDSALYLCASSWDLNTEAFFGQGTRLTVV.